These 11 T cell receptor beta chains came from one sample sequenced in a study of T cell repertoires in cytomegalovirus infection. Their target antigens are unknown. TCRdb reprocessed the reads via MiXCR and lists one record per CDR3 protein. The table lists around 540,000 distinct CDR3 sequences, roughly 34% of them singletons. The input for sequencing was cultured PBMCs, taken from culture after CMV antigen stimulation. The receptor set was obtained from a human donor in good health (CMV status not recorded). Some clones in this sample may be carry-over from other donors' samples.

This clonotype showed up just once. The chain employs TRBV14 and TRBJ2-3; 10 bases agree with TRBD1. Germline trimming cut 3 bases from V and 2 bases from J; bases unmatched to any gene: 8. CDR3 length: 17 amino acids. Germline lookup yields CDR1 SGHDN and CDR2 FVKESK. The CDR3 nucleotides are TGTGCCAGCAGCCATCTCCGGGACAGGGGCAACACAGATACGCAGTATTTT. The encoded protein is CASSHLRDRGNTDTQYF.

The chain joins TRBV12-3 or TRBV12-4 to TRBJ1-5; D might be TRBD1 (6 bases). Trimming shortened V by 2 bases and J by 6 bases, and 14 bases separated the two germline ends. The CDR3 is 15 amino acids. The DNA of the CDR3 is TGTGCCAGCAGTTTACGGGGCCTGGGGGCTCAGCCCCAGCATTTT. Encoded protein: CASSLRGLGAQPQHF.

The chain joins TRBV25-1 to TRBJ2-1, with TRBD2 identical over 7 bases. V shed 6 bases, J shed 2 bases, and the junction held 13 bases outside the gene matches. Germline V gene lookup returns CDR1 MGHDK and CDR2 SYGVNS. The CDR3 has 17 amino acids. DNA for the CDR3: TGTGCCAGCAGGGCGACGGGCGGGAGTGGAGCCTACAATGAGCAGTTCTTC. Encoded protein: CASRATGGSGAYNEQFF.

This clonotype was seen a handful of times. V and J are TRBV11-2 and TRBJ1-6; 9 bases match TRBD1. V dropped 6 bases and J dropped 10; count of bases not matched to a gene: 10. Per germline, CDR1 SGHAT and CDR2 FQNNGV. This CDR3 spans 15 amino acids. CDR3 loop: CASSSSGQGKSPLHF. The CDR3 DNA sequence: TGTGCCAGCAGTTCCTCCGGACAGGGGAAATCACCCCTCCACTTT. Variable domain in full (rest from reference TRBV11-2 and TRBJ1-6): EAGVAQSPRYKIIEKRQSVAFWCNPISGHATLYWYQQILGQGPKLLIQFQNNGVVDDSQLPKDRFSAERLKGVDSTLKIQPAKLEDSAVYLCASSSSGQGKSPLHFGNGTRLTVT.

The table lists this clonotype with a few counts. V is TRBV7-2 and J is TRBJ2-1; TRBD2 is a possible D gene (6 bases). Germline CDR1 reads SGHTA; CDR2 reads FQGNSA. The CDR3 covers 17 residues. V was clipped by 5 bases and J by 3 bases, with 20 bases between them. In nucleotides, the CDR3 is TGTGCCAGCAGCCGAAACCCTAGCGCAACTCTCTACAATGAGCAGTTCTTC. Translation: CASSRNPSATLYNEQFF.

The rearrangement links TRBV12-3 or TRBV12-4 to TRBJ2-7; a possible D gene is TRBD1 (5 bases). The CDR3 loop spans 19 amino acids. The germline V and J ends were trimmed by 2 bases and 1 base, with 24 bases remaining between them. This CDR3 is CASSLQLQGGPGGSYEQYF. The CDR3 DNA is TGTGCCAGCAGTTTACAATTGCAGGGTGGCCCTGGTGGTTCCTACGAGCAGTACTTC.

J is TRBJ2-7 and V is TRBV25-1; TRBD1 might be the D (5 bases). CDR1 and CDR2 (germline): MGHDK, SYGVNS. This CDR3 contains 14 residues. V gave up 0 bases and J gave up 6 bases, with 12 bases separating them. The DNA for the CDR3 is TGTGCCAGCAGTGAATATTCCGCGACAGCCGAGCAGTACTTC. Protein: CASSEYSATAEQYF.

This clonotype has only a few counts. The CDR3 nucleotides read TGTGCCAGCAGCGTAGTCGATAGCGGAGAGACCCAGTACTTC. It translates to CASSVVDSGETQYF. This rearrangement joins TRBV9 to TRBJ2-5; weak D call: TRBD2 (6 bases). The CDR3 is made up of 14 amino acids. Trimming left V 0 bases short and J 4 bases short, with 10 bases between. The germline CDR1 and CDR2 sequences are SGDLS and YYNGEE. Full variable domain (missing parts from reference TRBV9 and TRBJ2-5): DSGVTQTPKHLITATGQRVTLRCSPRSGDLSVYWYQQSLDQGLQFLIQYYNGEERAKGNILERFSAQQFPDLHSELNLSSLELGDSALYFCASSVVDSGETQYFGPGTRLLVL.

To note about this clonotype: This could be a read error, since a much larger clone is one nucleotide away. This chain connects TRBV7-2 to TRBJ2-1, with D unclear. The CDR3 has 12 residues. V was shortened by 3 bases and J by 10 bases, with 10 bases between the two germline ends. CDR1 is SGHTA and CDR2 is FQGNSA in the germline V gene. CDR3 residues: CASSFWHGEQFF. The CDR3 DNA reads as TGTGCCAGCAGCTTTTGGCACGGGGAGCAGTTCTTC.

The chain uses TRBV3-1 and TRBJ2-3, with TRBD2 identical over 11 bases. This CDR3 contains 16 residues. Germline CDR1 LGHDT, CDR2 YNNKEL (reference sequence). The J segment lost 4 bases and the V segment lost 3 bases, leaving 6 bases of the junction unmatched. DNA for the CDR3: TGTGCCAGCAGCCAGCGACTAGCGGGACTTTCAGATACGCAGTATTTT. Protein: CASSQRLAGLSDTQYF.

The chain combines TRBV7-2 with TRBJ2-3; 8 nucleotides align to TRBD2. The CDR3 totals 16 residues. V dropped 3 bases and J dropped 2; count of bases not matched to a gene: 7. CDR1 is SGHTA, CDR2 FQGNSA, per germline. CDR3 loop: CASSFRSSGVTDTQYF. The CDR3 DNA follows: TGTGCCAGCAGCTTCAGAAGTAGCGGGGTCACAGATACGCAGTATTTT. The complete variable domain, with remaining parts taken from reference TRBV7-2 and TRBJ2-3, reads GAGVSQSPSNKVTEKGKDVELRCDPISGHTALYWYRQSLGQGLEFLIYFQGNSAPDKSGLPSDRFSAERTGGSVSTLTIQRTQQEDSAVYLCASSFRSSGVTDTQYFGPGTRLTVL.